This T cell receptor beta chain was identified in a study of shared clonotypes between healthy human individuals. The study's findings and limits: The authors sampled blood alone, and tissue repertoires likely differ.

The CDR3 has 14 residues. The germline V gene encodes CDR1 SGHRS and CDR2 YFSETQ. V lost 5 bases to trimming and J lost 5 bases, with 16 bases between them. Splitting of CD4+ cells produced CD45RA+ naive and CD45RA-negative memory subsets. It was at deep level that the assay was run. Each subset's genomic DNA was shared equally among a number of immunoSEQ plates. Measured with immunoSEQ multiplex PCR; TCRdb has only the in-frame clones, and not every one. Among about 1 million clones listed, about 75% were seen once. Regarding this clone: Its matching antigen is unknown.

The sequencing sample was made of memory CD4+ T cells sorted from blood. Subset denoted: CD45RA-negative fraction. This TCR was recovered from a man in his late teens or twenties in good health. The rearrangement links TRBV5-1 to TRBJ2-5, with D possibly being TRBD1 (5 bases). CDR3 nucleotides: TGCGCCAGCAGGACAACGACAGCCCGGGAGACCCAGTACTTC. Its protein is CASRTTTARETQYF.